This TCR beta chain stems from a study of CXCR3-negative and CXCR3-positive naive CD8 T cells (dated by TCRdb to the late 2010s). Looking at the study overall: In total, around 150 million TRB reads were obtained, or roughly 1.5 +/- 0.3 million reads per library. The diversity and physicochemical repertoire analyses included fewer than twelve donors pooled from two independent experiments. For the TRBV-TRBJ cluster analysis, the naive subsets came from 5 or 6 donors, while the memory cells came from 3 donors.

For each CD8+ T cell subset, flow sorting was done in triplicate, and about 300,000 cells per subset went directly into RLT lysis buffer. Naive CD8+ T cells were defined stringently as CD45RO-CCR7+CD27+CD95- to exclude memory contaminants. Standard density gradient centrifugation was used to isolate peripheral blood mononuclear cells from buffy coats. Naive CXCR3-negative and CXCR3-positive CD8+ T cells were flow-sorted on a FACSAria III. Total RNA was extracted from sorted cells using an RNeasy Mini Kit. General study outcomes and caveats: Compared with CXCR3-negative naive cells, CXCR3-positive naive cells had TRB CDR3s with higher hydrophobicity (lower Kidera factor 4), lower energy, and higher strength and volume indices. Because surface CD5, which is linked to self-reactivity in mice, was comparable between the naive subsets, TCR interaction strength was also inferred from the physicochemical properties of TRB CDR3s. Both naive subsets had comparably high repertoire diversity, while memory CD8+ T cells had much lower repertoire diversity. Similar TRBV-TRBJ usage was shown by naive CXCR3-negative and CXCR3-positive cells from the same donor, whereas distinct patterns were shown by memory cells. Because CXCR3 expression was partially decreased after cryopreservation, freshly isolated PBMCs were used for most assays.

Details on this clonotype: Its binding antigen is unknown.

This sample was sequenced with a NextSeq 550. The Human TCR Profiling Kit (MiLaboratory) was used to make UMI-labeled 5' RACE TRB cDNA libraries. cDNA synthesis used the entire amount of extracted RNA, and PCR amplification then used the entire amount of cDNA produced. Libraries were prepared in parallel with an identical number of PCR cycles. The paper's processing steps were these. With a minimum of two reads required per UMI, MIGEC and MiXCR pulled out about 50,000 +/- 10,000 unique UMI-labeled TRB cDNA molecules from each library. On average, each library contained 40,000 +/- 10,000 functional in-frame TRB CDR3 nucleotide clonotypes without stop codons. After each sample was downsampled to 5000 UMI-labeled TRB molecules, VDJtools was used to calculate diversity metrics such as normalized Shannon-Wiener and Chao1. VDJtools was used to calculate clonotype-size-weighted physicochemical properties of the central five CDR3 residues, namely interaction energy, strength, volume and Kidera factor 4. TCRdb reprocessed the reads and assigns one entry to each CDR3 protein sequence, leaving out DNA. The V and J calls come from TCRdb's annotation, not from the publication. The table for this sample records approximately 83,000 distinct CDR3 sequences. Over 1.5% of the sample lies in the top ten.

The specimen sequenced was naive CXCR3- CD8+ T cells from blood. The sample's cell subset or site, from its label and the paper: CD45RO-CCR7+CD27+CD95- naive CD8+ T cells lacking CXCR3 (TNR3-). This receptor was identified in a human donor in good health. Some clones in this sample may be carry-over from other donors' samples.

CDR3 reads: CASKQGFSDTQYF. The V and J segments used are TRBV7-2 and TRBJ2-3; TCRdb indicates TRBD1, and absent DNA this call remains unverified. For CDR1 and CDR2, the germline V gene lists SGHTA and FQGNSA. The CDR3 measures 13 amino acids from cysteine to phenylalanine. DNA was not recorded.